This T cell receptor (beta chain) is drawn from a study of blood T cells in healthy people across ages. General observations from the study: The CMV status of each donor remained undetermined, and this could have confounded shifts in expanded clonotypes. Age brought a roughly linear fall in TCR beta diversity measured per million T cells.

Germline V lookup: CDR1 SGHAT, CDR2 FQNNGV. This CDR3 contains 14 residues. About this clonotype: What it binds is not known.

PCR was performed a second time for about 7 to 11 cycles using a sample-barcoded 5' primer and a J-beta primer mix. Every single cDNA molecule received a tag from a template-switch adaptor with 12 random nucleotides. TCRdb fed the 5' RACE reads into MiXCR, producing one record per CDR3 protein. The data hold roughly 2 million distinct CDR3 sequences, with about 50% observed a single time. J is TRBJ2-1 and V is TRBV11-2; D is perhaps TRBD2 (5 bases). The assigned J gene may be wrong: the sequence end matches TRBJ2-7 better. The sequencing input was blood. This TCR derives from a woman in her forties in good health. The CDR3 sequence: CASSPAAGFDEQYF. CDR3 nucleotides: TGTGCCAGCAGCCCAGCGGCGGGTTTCGACGAGCAGTACTTC.